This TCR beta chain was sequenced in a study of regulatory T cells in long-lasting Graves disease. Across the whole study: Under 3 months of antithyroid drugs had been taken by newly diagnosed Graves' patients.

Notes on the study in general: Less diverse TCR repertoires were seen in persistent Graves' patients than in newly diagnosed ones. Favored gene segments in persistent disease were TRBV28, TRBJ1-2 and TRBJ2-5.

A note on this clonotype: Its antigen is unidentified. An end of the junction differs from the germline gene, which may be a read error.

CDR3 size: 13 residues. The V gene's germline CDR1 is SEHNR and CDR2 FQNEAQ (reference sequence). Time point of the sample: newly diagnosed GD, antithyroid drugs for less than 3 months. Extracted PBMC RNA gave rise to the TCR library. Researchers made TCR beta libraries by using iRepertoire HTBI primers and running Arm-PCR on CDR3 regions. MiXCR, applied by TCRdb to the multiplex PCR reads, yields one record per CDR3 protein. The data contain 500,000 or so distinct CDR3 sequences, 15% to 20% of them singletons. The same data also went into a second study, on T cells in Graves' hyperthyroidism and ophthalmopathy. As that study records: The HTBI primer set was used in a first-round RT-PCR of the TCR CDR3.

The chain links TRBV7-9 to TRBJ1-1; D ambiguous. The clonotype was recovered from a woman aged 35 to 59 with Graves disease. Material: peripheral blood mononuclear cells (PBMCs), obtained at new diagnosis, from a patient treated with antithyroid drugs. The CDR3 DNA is TGTGCCAGCAGTTTTGACACGAACACTGAAGCTTCCTTT. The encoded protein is CASSFDTNTEASF.